The 5 T cell receptor beta chains reported below all come from one sample, sequenced in a study of vaccination and CD4 T cells after COVID-19. Which antigens these TCRs recognize remains unknown. Described treatment: roughly 10-day PBMC culture with coronavirus spike peptide pools or control peptides (ViraFEST assay). Sequenced with the Oncomine TCR Beta short-read assay was DNA taken from cultured CD4+ T cells. MiXCR, run by TCRdb on the PCR reads, gives a single entry per CDR3 protein. In the table there are about 18,000 distinct CDR3 sequences, 78% of which are singletons. The specimen comprised CD4+ T cells from blood, cultured in vitro, sampled after SARS-CoV-2 vaccination. Receptors originate from a human donor who received a COVID-19 vaccine.

A note on this clonotype: The junction departs from germline at one end; a sequencing error may be responsible. V and J are TRBV20-1 and TRBJ1-2; no reliable D call. The germline CDR1 and CDR2 sequences are DFQATT and SNEGSKA (reference sequence). The CDR3 consists of 13 residues. The CDR3 reads CSARRVEGYDYTF. CDR3 in DNA: TGCAGTGCTAGGCGGGTAGAAGGCTATGACTACACCTTC.

The V and J genes are TRBV20-1 and TRBJ1-6; no reliable D call. Germline CDR1 reads DFQATT; CDR2 reads SNEGSKA (reference sequence). The CDR3 has 12 residues. Deletions cut 4 bases from V and 14 bases from J, with 15 bases between. The CDR3 DNA reads TGCAGTGCTATAGTAGAGGGTAGGGCCCTCCACTTT. It yields the protein CSAIVEGRALHF.

The gene calls are TRBV7-3 and TRBJ2-7; D call uncertain. There are 15 residues in the CDR3. With 2 bases removed from V and 0 bases from J, the gap between germline ends came to 11 bases. Per germline, CDR1 SGHTA and CDR2 FQGTGA. The CDR3 nucleotides read TGTGCCAGCAGCTTAGGGCCCCAGAGCTCCTACGAGCAGTACTTC. Its protein product is CASSLGPQSSYEQYF.

This clonotype was recorded only once. The V call is TRBV7-8, the J call TRBJ2-2; TRBD2 matches at 13 bases. Losses at the gene ends were 3 bases for V and 7 bases for J; bases not matched to a gene: 11. The CDR3 is 18 residues long. Germline CDR1 is SGHVS and CDR2 is FQNEAQ. The CDR3 DNA reads TGTGCCAGCAGCTTGTTCGGGACTAGCGGGGAAGTCGTCGGGGAGCTGTTTTTT. It encodes CASSLFGTSGEVVGELFF.

The gene calls are TRBV5-4 and TRBJ2-3; TRBD2 agrees at 10 bases. Germline CDR1 reads SGHNT; CDR2 reads YYREEE (reference sequence). This CDR3 has 20 amino acids. Trimming took 4 bases from V and 0 from J; bases not matched to a gene: 17. The CDR3 DNA follows: TGTGCCAGCAGCACCACTCCTCTAGCGGGGGCCCATGGAAGCACAGATACGCAGTATTTT. The encoded protein is CASSTTPLAGAHGSTDTQYF.